The present TCR beta chain was sequenced within a study of blood T cell repertoires in COVID-19. Measured with immunoSEQ multiplex PCR; TCRdb has only the in-frame clones, and not every one. The sample lists about 260,000 clones, 85% to 90% occurring once. The CDR3 extends over 13 amino acids. Patients in Seattle were enrolled during active infection, then followed longitudinally. Sequencing was performed on peripheral blood. This chain uses TRBV21-1 with TRBJ2-5; TRBD2, as called in the table, went unchecked against the DNA. TRBV21-1 is tagged as a pseudogene. The sequence came from a woman aged 30 to 39 with COVID-19, enrolled during active disease. CDR3 sequence reads: CARIAGGRQTQYF. CDR3 bases: TGTGCCAGGATAGCGGGAGGACGACAGACCCAGTACTTC.